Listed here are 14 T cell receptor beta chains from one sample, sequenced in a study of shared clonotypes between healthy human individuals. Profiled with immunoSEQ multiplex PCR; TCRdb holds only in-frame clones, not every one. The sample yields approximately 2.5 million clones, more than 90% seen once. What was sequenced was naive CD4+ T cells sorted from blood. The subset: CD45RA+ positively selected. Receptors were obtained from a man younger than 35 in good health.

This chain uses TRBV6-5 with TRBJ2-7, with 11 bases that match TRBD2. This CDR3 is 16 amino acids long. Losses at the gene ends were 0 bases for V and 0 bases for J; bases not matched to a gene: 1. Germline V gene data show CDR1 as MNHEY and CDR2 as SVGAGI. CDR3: CASSYSTSGASYEQYF. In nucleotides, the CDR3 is TGTGCCAGCAGTTACTCGACTAGCGGGGCCTCCTACGAGCAGTACTTC.

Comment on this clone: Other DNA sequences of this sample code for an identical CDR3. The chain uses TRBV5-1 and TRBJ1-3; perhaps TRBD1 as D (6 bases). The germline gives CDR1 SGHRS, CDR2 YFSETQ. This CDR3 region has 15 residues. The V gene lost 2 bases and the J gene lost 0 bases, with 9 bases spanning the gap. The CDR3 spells CASSFGGLSGNTIYF. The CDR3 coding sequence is TGCGCCAGCAGCTTCGGGGGCCTCTCTGGAAACACCATATATTTT.

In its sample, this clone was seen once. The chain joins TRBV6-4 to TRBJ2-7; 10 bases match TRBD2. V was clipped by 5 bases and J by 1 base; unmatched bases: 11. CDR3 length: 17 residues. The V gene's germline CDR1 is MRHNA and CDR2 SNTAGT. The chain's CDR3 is CASSPSGRASPSYEQYF. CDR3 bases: TGTGCCAGCAGTCCAAGCGGGAGGGCCTCTCCTTCCTACGAGCAGTACTTC.

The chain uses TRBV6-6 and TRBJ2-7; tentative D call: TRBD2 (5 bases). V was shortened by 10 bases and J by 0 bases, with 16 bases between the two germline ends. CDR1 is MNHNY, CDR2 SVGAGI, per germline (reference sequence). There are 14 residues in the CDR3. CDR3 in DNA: TGTGCCATCAACCGCCGGGGATACTCCTACGAGCAGTACTTC. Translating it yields CAINRRGYSYEQYF.

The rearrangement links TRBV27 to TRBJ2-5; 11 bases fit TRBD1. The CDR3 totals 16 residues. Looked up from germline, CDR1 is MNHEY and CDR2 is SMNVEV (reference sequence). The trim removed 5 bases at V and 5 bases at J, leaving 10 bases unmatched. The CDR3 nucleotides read TGTGCCAGCAGTGCGCAGGACAGGGGGCATGGGGAGACCCAGTACTTC. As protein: CASSAQDRGHGETQYF.

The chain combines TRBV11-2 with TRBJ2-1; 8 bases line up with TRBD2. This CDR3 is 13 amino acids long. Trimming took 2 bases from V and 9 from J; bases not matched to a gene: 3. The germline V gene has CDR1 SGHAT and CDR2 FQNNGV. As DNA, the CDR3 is TGTGCCAGCAGCTTAAGGGCGGGGGGTGAGCAGTTCTTC. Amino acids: CASSLRAGGEQFF.

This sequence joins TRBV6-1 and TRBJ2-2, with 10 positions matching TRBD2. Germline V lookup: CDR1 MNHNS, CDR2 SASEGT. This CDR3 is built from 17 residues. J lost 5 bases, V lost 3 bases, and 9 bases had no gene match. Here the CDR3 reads CASSDSGRSPGTGELFF. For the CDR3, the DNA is TGTGCCAGCAGTGATAGCGGGAGGTCCCCGGGGACCGGGGAGCTGTTTTTT.

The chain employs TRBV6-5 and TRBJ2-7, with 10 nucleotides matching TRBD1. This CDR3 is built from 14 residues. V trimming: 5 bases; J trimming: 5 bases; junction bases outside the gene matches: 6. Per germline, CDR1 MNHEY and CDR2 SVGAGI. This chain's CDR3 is CASSEGTGDHEQYF. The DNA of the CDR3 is TGTGCCAGCAGTGAGGGGACAGGGGACCACGAGCAGTACTTC.

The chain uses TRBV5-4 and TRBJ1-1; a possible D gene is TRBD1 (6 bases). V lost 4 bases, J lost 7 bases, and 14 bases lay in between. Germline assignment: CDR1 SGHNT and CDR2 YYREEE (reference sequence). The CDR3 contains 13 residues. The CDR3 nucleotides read TGTGCCAGCAGCGGCGGGGGGCGAGATGAAGCTTTCTTT. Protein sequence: CASSGGGRDEAFF.

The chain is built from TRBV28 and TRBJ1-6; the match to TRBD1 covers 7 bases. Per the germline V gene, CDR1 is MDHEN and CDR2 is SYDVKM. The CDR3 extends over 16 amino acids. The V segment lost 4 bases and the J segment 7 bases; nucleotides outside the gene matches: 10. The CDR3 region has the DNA TGTGCCAGCAGTTCGTACCGGACAGGAGTAAATTCACCCCTCCACTTT. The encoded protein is CASSSYRTGVNSPLHF. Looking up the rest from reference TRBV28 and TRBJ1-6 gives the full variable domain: DVKVTQSSRYLVKRTGEKVFLECVQDMDHENMFWYRQDPGLGLRLIYFSYDVKMKEKGDIPEGYSVSREKKERFSLILESASTNQTSMYLCASSSYRTGVNSPLHFGNGTRLTVT.

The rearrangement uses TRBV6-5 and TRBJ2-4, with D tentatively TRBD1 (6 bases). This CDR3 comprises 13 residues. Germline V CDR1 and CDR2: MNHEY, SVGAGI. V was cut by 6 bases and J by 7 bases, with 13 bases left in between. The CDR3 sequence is CASRPDRSNIQYF. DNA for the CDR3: TGTGCCAGCAGACCAGACAGGTCGAACATTCAGTACTTC.

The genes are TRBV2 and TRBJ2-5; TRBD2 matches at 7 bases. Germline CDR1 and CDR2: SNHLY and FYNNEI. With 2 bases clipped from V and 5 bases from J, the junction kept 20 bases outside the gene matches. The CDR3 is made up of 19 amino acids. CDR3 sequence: CASSERPPGTPTSWETQYF. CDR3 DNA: TGTGCCAGCAGTGAACGACCCCCCGGCACCCCGACTAGCTGGGAGACCCAGTACTTC.

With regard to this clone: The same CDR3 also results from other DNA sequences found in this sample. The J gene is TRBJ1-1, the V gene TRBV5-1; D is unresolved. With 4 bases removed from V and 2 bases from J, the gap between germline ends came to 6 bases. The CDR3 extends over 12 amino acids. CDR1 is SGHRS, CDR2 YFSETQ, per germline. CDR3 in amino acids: CASSASNTEAFF. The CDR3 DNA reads TGCGCCAGCAGCGCGAGTAACACTGAAGCTTTCTTT.

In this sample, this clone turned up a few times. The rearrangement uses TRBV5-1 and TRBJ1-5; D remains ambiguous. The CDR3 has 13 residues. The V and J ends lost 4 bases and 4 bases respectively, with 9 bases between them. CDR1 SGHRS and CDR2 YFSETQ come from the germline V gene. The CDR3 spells CASSPDLNQPQHF. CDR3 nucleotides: TGCGCCAGCAGCCCGGACCTTAATCAGCCCCAGCATTTT.